Listed below are T cell receptor beta chains from one sample, sequenced in a study of blood T cells in healthy people across ages. MiXCR was run by TCRdb on the 5' RACE reads, yielding one entry per CDR3 protein. The sample holds about 1.8 million distinct CDR3 sequences; around 50% are singletons and the top ten take over 2%. The sample taken for sequencing was blood. These receptors were collected from a woman in her forties in good health. Each CDR3 is given with its conserved first and last residue. A D gene is named only where the DNA matches it firmly. Some rows mark clone size as missing; the rest say once, few, many or name a class of expanded clone.

d_call	clone_size	v_call	j_call	cdr3_aa	cdr3_nt
TRBD2	many	TRBV15	TRBJ2-1	CATSRGTSGYNEQFF	TGTGCCACCAGCAGAGGGACTAGCGGTTACAATGAGCAGTTCTTC
.	.	TRBV10-3	TRBJ2-3	CAISRQLATDTQYF	TGTGCCATCAGCCGACAGTTAGCCACAGATACGCAGTATTTT
TRBD2	.	TRBV28	TRBJ2-1	CASSTSGGSYNEQFF	TGTGCCAGCAGTACCAGCGGGGGCTCCTACAATGAGCAGTTCTTC
.	many	TRBV4-1	TRBJ2-4	CASSQVEGSSNIQYF	TGCGCCAGCAGCCAAGTGGAGGGCAGCTCGAACATTCAGTACTTC
TRBD2	.	TRBV6-1	TRBJ2-1	CASSALGGGLYNEQFF	TGTGCCAGCAGTGCCCTTGGCGGGGGGCTTTACAATGAGCAGTTCTTC
.	.	TRBV10-3	TRBJ2-7	CATNPDWSYEQYF	TGTGCCACCAACCCGGACTGGTCCTACGAGCAGTACTTC
.	.	TRBV27	TRBJ2-5	CASSLWARGETQYF	TGTGCCAGCAGTTTATGGGCCAGGGGTGAGACCCAGTACTTC
TRBD2	.	TRBV20-1	TRBJ2-3	CSARDLRAGGGTDTQYF	TGCAGTGCTAGAGATCTTAGGGCGGGGGGTGGAACAGATACGCAGTATTTT
.	.	TRBV5-1	TRBJ1-2	CASSLAGGANYGYTF	TGTGCCAGCAGCTTGGCCGGGGGAGCTAACTATGGCTACACCTTC
.	.	TRBV20-1	TRBJ2-4	CSARWGTGGDIQYF	TGCAGTGCTCGTTGGGGGACCGGAGGGGACATTCAGTACTTC
TRBD2	few	TRBV2	TRBJ2-3	CASSTVRGGTDTQYF	TGTGCCAGCAGTACAGTTCGGGGGGGCACAGATACGCAGTATTTT
TRBD2	.	TRBV6-8	TRBJ2-7	CASSYSNEQAGGFYEQYF	TGTGCCAGCAGTTACTCGAACGAACAGGCGGGGGGGTTCTACGAGCAGTACTTC
.	.	TRBV28	TRBJ2-7	CASNLRGGEQYF	TGTGCCAGCAATCTTAGGGGGGGCGAGCAGTACTTC
.	.	TRBV7-2	TRBJ2-5	CASSLGRNGAYEQYF	TGTGCCAGCAGCTTAGGCAGAAACGGAGCCTATGAGCAGTACTTC
TRBD1	few	TRBV7-2	TRBJ1-2	CASSDAGQGYRGYTF	TGTGCCAGCAGCGATGCGGGACAGGGATATCGTGGCTACACCTTC
.	few	TRBV12-5	TRBJ2-3	CASGLGRSGTPGGGTDTQYF	TGTGCTAGTGGTTTGGGGCGATCTGGGACCCCCGGCGGGGGCACAGATACGCAGTATTTT
TRBD1	.	TRBV6-5	TRBJ1-1	CASHGTGGRTEAFF	TGTGCCAGCCACGGAACAGGGGGGCGCACTGAAGCTTTCTTT
.	many	TRBV6-6	TRBJ1-2	CASTLDTTGGYTF	TGTGCCAGCACCTTGGACACGACGGGGGGCTACACCTTC
TRBD2	.	TRBV2	TRBJ2-3	CAGRLAGGSTDTQYF	TGTGCCGGACGCCTAGCGGGGGGTTCCACAGATACGCAGTATTTT
TRBD1	few	TRBV6-2/TRBV6-3	TRBJ2-3	CASRLLLGGNGDTQYF	TGTGCCAGCAGGCTCCTTTTAGGGGGCAATGGAGATACGCAGTATTTT
.	few	TRBV24-1	TRBJ2-3	CATSDLSTDTQYF	TGTGCCACCAGTGATTTAAGCACAGATACGCAGTATTTT
.	few	TRBV28	TRBJ1-4	CASSLRDTRGKLFF	TGTGCCAGCAGTTTGAGGGATACGAGGGGAAAACTGTTTTTT
.	once	TRBV15	TRBJ1-2	CATSRAGQSYGYTF	TGTGCCACCAGCAGAGCAGGGCAGAGCTATGGCTACACCTTC
.	.	TRBV20-1	TRBJ1-2	CSARQRINYGYTF	TGCAGTGCTAGACAACGGATAAACTATGGCTACACCTTC
TRBD2	once	TRBV7-2	TRBJ2-5	CASSLAPSGGPFRETQYF	TGTGCCAGCAGCTTAGCGCCTAGCGGGGGGCCGTTCCGAGAGACCCAGTACTTC
TRBD1	.	TRBV29-1	TRBJ1-4	CSALRGGQGGAEKLFF	TGCAGCGCCTTAAGAGGGGGACAGGGAGGGGCTGAAAAACTGTTTTTT
TRBD2	.	TRBV7-2	TRBJ2-3	CASSYRRGLAGGQDTQYF	TGTGCCAGCAGCTATCGTAGGGGGCTAGCGGGGGGGCAAGATACGCAGTATTTT
.	few	TRBV14	TRBJ2-1	CASSQDNTEQFF	TGTGCCAGCAGCCAAGATAATACTGAGCAGTTCTTC
.	.	TRBV7-2	TRBJ2-6	CASRNRPMEANVLTF	TGTGCCAGCCGCAACCGACCTATGGAGGCCAACGTCCTGACTTTC
.	.	TRBV6-2/TRBV6-3	TRBJ2-7	CASSYTTSGYDRSSYEQYF	TGTGCCAGCAGTTACACTACGTCCGGGTATGATCGGAGCTCCTACGAGCAGTACTTC
.	.	TRBV28	TRBJ2-1	CASSSGGGQETQFF	TGTGCCAGCAGTTCGGGCGGTGGACAAGAGACCCAGTTCTTC
TRBD1	few	TRBV7-2	TRBJ2-1	CASSSVGQGPTGEQFF	TGTGCCAGCAGCTCAGTGGGACAGGGTCCAACGGGTGAGCAGTTCTTC
.	.	TRBV7-3	TRBJ2-3	CASSRGDLKADTQYF	TGTGCCAGCAGCAGAGGGGACCTGAAGGCAGATACGCAGTATTTT
.	.	TRBV28	TRBJ2-3	CASSSPAGGRDTQYF	TGTGCCAGCAGTTCCCCTGCTGGGGGGCGAGATACGCAGTATTTT
.	.	TRBV10-3	TRBJ2-7	CAITSRDQGEQYF	TGTGCCATCACCTCGAGAGACCAGGGCGAGCAGTACTTC
TRBD1	.	TRBV15	TRBJ2-1	CATSVGTENEQFF	TGTGCCACCAGCGTCGGGACAGAGAATGAGCAGTTCTTC
.	.	TRBV10-3	TRBJ2-1	CAAGRGGPYNEQFF	TGTGCCGCCGGTAGGGGGGGCCCCTACAATGAGCAGTTCTTC
.	.	TRBV6-2/TRBV6-3	TRBJ2-6	CASSYNAHDTGYSGANVLTF	TGTGCCAGCAGTTACAACGCTCATGACACAGGGTACTCTGGGGCCAACGTCCTGACTTTC
.	.	TRBV11-3	TRBJ2-7	CASSLTGSDEQYF	TGTGCCAGCAGCTTAACGGGGTCCGACGAGCAGTACTTC
.	few	TRBV29-1	TRBJ1-2	CSVPEYGYTF	TGCAGCGTCCCTGAGTATGGCTACACCTTC